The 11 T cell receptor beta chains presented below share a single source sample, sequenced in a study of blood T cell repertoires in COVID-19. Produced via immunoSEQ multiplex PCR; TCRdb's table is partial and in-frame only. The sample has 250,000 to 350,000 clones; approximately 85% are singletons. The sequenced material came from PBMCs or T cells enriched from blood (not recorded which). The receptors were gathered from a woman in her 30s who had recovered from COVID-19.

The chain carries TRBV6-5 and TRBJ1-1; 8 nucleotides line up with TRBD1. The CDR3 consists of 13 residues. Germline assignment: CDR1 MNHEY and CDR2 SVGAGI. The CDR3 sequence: CAGNRGMNTEAFF. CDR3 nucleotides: TGTGCAGGTAACAGGGGGATGAACACTGAAGCTTTCTTT.

The CDR3 bases are TGTGCCAGCAGCGGGCAGGGGGTCTATGGCTACACCTTC. Amino acid sequence: CASSGQGVYGYTF. V and J are TRBV9 and TRBJ1-2, with 7 bases fitting TRBD1. This CDR3 is built from 13 residues. Germline loops: CDR1 SGDLS, CDR2 YYNGEE. V shed 3 bases and J 4 bases; nucleotides not matched to a gene: 3. The full variable domain, its missing parts supplied by reference TRBV9 and TRBJ1-2, is DSGVTQTPKHLITATGQRVTLRCSPRSGDLSVYWYQQSLDQGLQFLIQYYNGEERAKGNILERFSAQQFPDLHSELNLSSLELGDSALYFCASSGQGVYGYTFGSGTRLTVV.

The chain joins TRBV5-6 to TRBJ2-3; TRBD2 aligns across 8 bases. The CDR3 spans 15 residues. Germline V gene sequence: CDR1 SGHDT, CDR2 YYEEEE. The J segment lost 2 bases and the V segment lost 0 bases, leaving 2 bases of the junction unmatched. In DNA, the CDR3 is TGTGCCAGCAGCTTGGAGCGGGGGATCACAGATACGCAGTATTTT. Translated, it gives CASSLERGITDTQYF.

DNA of the CDR3: TGTGCCAGCTCACAACAGGTGCCGAATCAGCCCCAGCATTTT. Residues: CASSQQVPNQPQHF. The chain has TRBV18 and TRBJ1-5; D is perhaps TRBD1 (5 bases). V shed 4 bases and J shed 4 bases, with 11 bases lying between them. CDR3 size: 14 residues. The germline gives CDR1 KGHSH, CDR2 LQKENI.

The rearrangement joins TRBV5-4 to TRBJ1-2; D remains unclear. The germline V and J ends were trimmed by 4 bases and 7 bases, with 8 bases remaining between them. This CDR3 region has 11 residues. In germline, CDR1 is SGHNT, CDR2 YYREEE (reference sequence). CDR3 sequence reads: CASSLYGGYTF. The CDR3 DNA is TGTGCCAGCAGCCTATATGGTGGCTACACCTTC.

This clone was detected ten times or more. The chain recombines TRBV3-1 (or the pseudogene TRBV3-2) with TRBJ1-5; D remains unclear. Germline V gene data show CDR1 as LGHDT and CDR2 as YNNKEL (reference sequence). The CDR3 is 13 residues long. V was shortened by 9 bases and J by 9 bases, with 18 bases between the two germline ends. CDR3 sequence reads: CASRHGGQGPQHF. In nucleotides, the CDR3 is TGTGCCAGTCGACATGGAGGCCAAGGGCCCCAGCATTTT.

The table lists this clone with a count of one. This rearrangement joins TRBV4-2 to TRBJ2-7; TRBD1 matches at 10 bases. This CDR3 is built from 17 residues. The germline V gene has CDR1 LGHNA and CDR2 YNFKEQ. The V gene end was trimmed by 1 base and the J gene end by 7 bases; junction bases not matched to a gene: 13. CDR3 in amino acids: CASSQAWGGDRGEEQYF. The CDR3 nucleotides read TGTGCCAGCAGCCAAGCCTGGGGGGGGGACAGGGGTGAAGAGCAGTACTTC.

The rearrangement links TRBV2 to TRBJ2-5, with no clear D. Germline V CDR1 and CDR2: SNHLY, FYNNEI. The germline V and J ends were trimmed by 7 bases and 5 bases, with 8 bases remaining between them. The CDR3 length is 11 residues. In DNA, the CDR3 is TGTGCCAGCAACGGTCGGGAGACCCAGTACTTC. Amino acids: CASNGRETQYF.

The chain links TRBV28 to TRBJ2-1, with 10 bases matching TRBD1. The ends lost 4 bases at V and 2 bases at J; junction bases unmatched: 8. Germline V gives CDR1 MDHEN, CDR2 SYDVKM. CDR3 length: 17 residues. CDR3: CASSSTGTGATYNEQFF. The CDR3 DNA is TGTGCCAGCAGTTCCACCGGGACAGGGGCGACCTACAATGAGCAGTTCTTC.

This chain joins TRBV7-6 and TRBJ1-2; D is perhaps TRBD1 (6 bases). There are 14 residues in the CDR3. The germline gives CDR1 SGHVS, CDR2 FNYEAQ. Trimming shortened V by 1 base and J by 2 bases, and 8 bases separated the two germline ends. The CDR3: CASSLEDSNYGYTF. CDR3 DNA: TGTGCCAGCAGCTTAGAGGACAGCAACTATGGCTACACCTTC.

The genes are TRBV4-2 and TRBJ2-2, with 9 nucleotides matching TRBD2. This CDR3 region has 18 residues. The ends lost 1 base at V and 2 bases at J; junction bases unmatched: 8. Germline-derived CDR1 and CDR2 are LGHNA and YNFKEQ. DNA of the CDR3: TGTGCCAGCAGCCAAGGAACCAGCGGGAGGACTAACACCGGGGAGCTGTTTTTT. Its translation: CASSQGTSGRTNTGELFF.